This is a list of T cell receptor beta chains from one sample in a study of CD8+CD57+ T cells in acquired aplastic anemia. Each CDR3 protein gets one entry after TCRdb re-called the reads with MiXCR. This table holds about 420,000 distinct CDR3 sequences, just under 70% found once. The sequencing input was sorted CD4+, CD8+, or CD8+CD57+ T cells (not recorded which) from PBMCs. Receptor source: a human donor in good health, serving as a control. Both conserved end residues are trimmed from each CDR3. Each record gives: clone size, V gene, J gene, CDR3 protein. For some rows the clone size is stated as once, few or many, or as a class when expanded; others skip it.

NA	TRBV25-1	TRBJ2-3	ASSRDGEGDTQY
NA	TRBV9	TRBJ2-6	ASSVSGALSGEYVLT
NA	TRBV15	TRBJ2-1	ATGREVNEQF
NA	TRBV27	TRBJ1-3	ASSLGQSSGNTIY
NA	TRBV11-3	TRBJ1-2	ASSLSHTASGGYT
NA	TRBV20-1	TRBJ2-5	SAAGYQGTEY
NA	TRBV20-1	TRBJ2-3	SAMGLQGAKY
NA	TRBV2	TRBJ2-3	ASSTYTDQPPDSGY
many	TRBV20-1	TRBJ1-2	STWEQGLYGYT
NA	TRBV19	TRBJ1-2	ASSIEQGRWGYT
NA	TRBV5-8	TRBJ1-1	ASSYGGANTEAF
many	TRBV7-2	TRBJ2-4	ASSKGGGGSWNIQY
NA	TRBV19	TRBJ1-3	ASSIPGGGY
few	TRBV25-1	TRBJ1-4	ASSDPAGISVGKLF
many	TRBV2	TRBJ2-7	ASIFRTGYYEQY
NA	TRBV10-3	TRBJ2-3	ATRVGTDTQY
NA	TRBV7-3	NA	ATSRFLAGKQF
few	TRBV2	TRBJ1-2	ASSGALTSTGYT
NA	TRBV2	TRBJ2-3	ASREQGLAADTQY
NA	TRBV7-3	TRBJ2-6	ASSDGQYYGYTLT
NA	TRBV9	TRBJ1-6	ASSSPGANEKLY
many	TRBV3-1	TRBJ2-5	ASSWGLAGQETQY
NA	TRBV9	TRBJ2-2	ASSPTEGVGTDMF
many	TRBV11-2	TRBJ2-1	ASSPGLAGGYNEQF
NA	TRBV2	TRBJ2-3	ASNEDGPATDTQY
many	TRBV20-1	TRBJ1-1	SAIQTIITEAF
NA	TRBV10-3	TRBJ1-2	AISDLDKNYGYT
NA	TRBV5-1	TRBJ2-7	ASSLPSGESSYEQY
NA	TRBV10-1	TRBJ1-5	ASIAELRQPQH
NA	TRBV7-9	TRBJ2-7	ASSPPEAYEQY
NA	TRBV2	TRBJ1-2	ASMSEASFGYT
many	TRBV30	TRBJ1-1	AWSLVNTEAF
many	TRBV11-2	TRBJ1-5	ASSLEGQEHQPQH
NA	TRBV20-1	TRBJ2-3	SARVPTRDTQY
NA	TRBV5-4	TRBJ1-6	ASSLNKGGPNSPLH
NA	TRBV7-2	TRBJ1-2	ASSLKGLGYGYT
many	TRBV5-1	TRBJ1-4	ASSLGQGYEKLF
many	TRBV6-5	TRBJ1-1	ASSYLNTEAF
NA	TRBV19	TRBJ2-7	ASSIDQGSLNEQY
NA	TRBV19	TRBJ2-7	ASSPGRRYEQY
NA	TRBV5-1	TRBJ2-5	ASSPGQGYD
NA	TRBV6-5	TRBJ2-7	ASSYVRGGYYEQY
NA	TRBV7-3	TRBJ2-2	ASSLPPDPKGELF
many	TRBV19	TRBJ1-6	ASSLDRGGDSPLH
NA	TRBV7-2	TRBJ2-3	ASSLVGGSFTNYY
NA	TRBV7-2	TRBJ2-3	ASSIAATNKDTTY
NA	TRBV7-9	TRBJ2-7	ASNQPMGGNEQY
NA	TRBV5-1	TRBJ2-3	ASLGRQGGTDTQY
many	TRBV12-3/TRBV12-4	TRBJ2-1	ASSKRGYNKQF
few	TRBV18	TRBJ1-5	ASSPFPGTENQPQH
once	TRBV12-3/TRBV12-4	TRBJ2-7	TSSSGQARREQY
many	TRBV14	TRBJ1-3	ASSQTSSGNTIY
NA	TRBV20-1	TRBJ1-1	SASSPGQGAF
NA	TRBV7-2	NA	ASSLGRGSGEQF
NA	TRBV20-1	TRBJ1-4	SAGDWRETLF
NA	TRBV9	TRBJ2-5	ASTVGGAGGPQETQY
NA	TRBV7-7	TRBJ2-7	ASGFTGRGEQY
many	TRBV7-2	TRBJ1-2	ASSLLWDRGFSSDGYT
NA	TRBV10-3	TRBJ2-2	AISGATGELF
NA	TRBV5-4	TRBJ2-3	ASSLDGSGGLGDTQY